Sequencing of this T cell receptor beta chain was carried out in a study of beta chain features in type 1 diabetes (dated by TCRdb to the late 2010s). In the study overall: Patients and healthy donors did not differ in mean age, gender distribution, total cell number or subset yield. A total of 90 million to 120 million sorted cells were examined across all samples, and a strong correlation was observed between cell number per subset and RNA yield. In the study, recently diagnosed type 1 diabetes patients and matched healthy donors were compared on the TCRB repertoires of their sorted circulating CD4+ T cell subsets. Whereas all 30 or so donors provided naive and central memory subsets, regulatory and stem cell-like memory subsets were isolated from just 8 patients and about eight healthy donors. Overall results and qualifications from the work: Because cDNA rather than genomic DNA was sequenced, highly expressing activated cells could have been over-represented, although no difference in activation and CD3 levels was found between groups. Patients with type 1 diabetes made fewer insertions and deleted more nucleotides at VDJ recombination sites, implying thymic rearrangement abnormalities. PCR might favor shorter templates, but patient and control samples were amplified and corrected together, so any skew would affect both groups equally. Naive, central memory and regulatory TCRB repertoires appeared to be more similar among patients than among healthy donors. Because the HLA sub-analyses included only small numbers of individuals, any influence of HLA type on TCRB rearrangement was left unresolved. Type 1 diabetes patients showed a moderate but significant shortening of TCRB CDR3 length in all four CD4+ subsets.

V gives up 6 bases and J gives up 7 bases, and the segment between their germline ends measures 16 bases. CDR1 and CDR2 are read off the germline V gene as WSHSY and SAAADI. The CDR3, from cysteine to phenylalanine, totals 13 residues. Here the CDR3 DNA is all that survives: 39 bases in frame from base 1. All of the isolated RNA was reverse transcribed with the High Capacity cDNA Reverse Transcription Kit, so expressed TCRB transcripts were sequenced. Deep immunoSEQ sequencing was applied to naive, central memory and regulatory T cell samples, giving an average of about 3.4 million total reads per sample. Sorted cells were lysed in RLT buffer, and RNA was extracted using DNase-treated RNeasy Micro or Mini kits according to cell number. Each cell subset was processed separately to prevent cross-contamination, with patient and healthy donor samples processed together. Using the immunoSEQ multiplex PCR, TCRB sequences were amplified from cDNA into 87-bp fragments spanning the CDR3 region. Sequencing of the amplicons was done on the Illumina HiSeq platform. On the study's bioinformatics: PCR bias was computationally corrected using synthetic template baselines, reads within Hamming distance 2 were collapsed, and singletons that could not be merged were discarded. Reads were aligned against IMGT to assign V, D and J genes, CDR3 length and insertions or deletions at six rearrangement sites. Within each subset, clonotype counts were normalized to sorted cell number, after which true diversity and Gini coefficients were computed with the tcR R package. The overlap coefficient, calculated on TCRB nucleotide sequences, was used to measure repertoire sharing. Out-of-frame TCRB sequences from naive cells were analyzed to stand in for the pre-selection repertoire. This immuneACCESS table, as held by TCRdb, lists in-frame sequences with V and J called but not all clones. Of the missing ones, under half trace to an unresolved V gene in checked studies; the others have no known cause. The DNA was the basis for D and trimming; V, J and clone size are from that table. Recorded for this sample are about 930,000 clones; about a sixth of them occurred a single time. The top ten hold about 0.02% of the sample.

Each donor gave one peripheral blood draw, averaging approximately 0.11 L, which was collected into heparinised tubes. A BD FACSAria II and a panel including CD45RO, CCR7, CD25, CD127, CD95 and CD27 were used to sort naive, central memory, regulatory and stem cell-like memory CD4+ T cells. Purity was above 95% for every sorted population. PBMCs were separated immediately by Lymphoprep density gradient centrifugation and were stained directly, without being cultured. To minimize batch effects, samples were stained and sorted in pairs, one healthy donor with one patient per experiment. As concerns this clone: It lacks a known antigen. Per-nucleotide qualities are absent, and no much larger clonotype sits a single base away.

The sequence joins TRBV10-2 to TRBJ2-7; TRBD2 might be the D gene, on 6 matching bases. The receptor was derived from a woman between 18 and 30 years old in good health. The sequencing sample was made of naive CD4+ T cells from blood. The meaning of the sample's cell subset or site label: true naive CD4+ T cells. In nucleotide form, the sequence is TGCGCCAGCAGCCGGACTACCTCTGGGGAGCAGTACTTC. It encodes CASSRTTSGEQYF.